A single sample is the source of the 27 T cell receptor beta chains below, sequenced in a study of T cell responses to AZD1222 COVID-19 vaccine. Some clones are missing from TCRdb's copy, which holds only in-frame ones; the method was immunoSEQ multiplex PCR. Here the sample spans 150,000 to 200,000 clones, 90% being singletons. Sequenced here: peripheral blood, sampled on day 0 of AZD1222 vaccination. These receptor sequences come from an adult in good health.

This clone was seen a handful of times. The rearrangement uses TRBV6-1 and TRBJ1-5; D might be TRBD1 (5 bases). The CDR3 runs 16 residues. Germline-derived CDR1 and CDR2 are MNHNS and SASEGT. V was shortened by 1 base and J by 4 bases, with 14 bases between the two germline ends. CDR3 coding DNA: TGTGCCAGCAGTGAAGGACGACCCGGGGGTAATCAGCCCCAGCATTTT. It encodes CASSEGRPGGNQPQHF.

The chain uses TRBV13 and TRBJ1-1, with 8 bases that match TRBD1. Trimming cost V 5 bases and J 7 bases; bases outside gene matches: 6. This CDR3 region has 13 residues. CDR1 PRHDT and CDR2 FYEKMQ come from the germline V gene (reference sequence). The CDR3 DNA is TGTGCCAGCAGCGATACAGGGGGAAGTGAAGCTTTCTTT. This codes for CASSDTGGSEAFF.

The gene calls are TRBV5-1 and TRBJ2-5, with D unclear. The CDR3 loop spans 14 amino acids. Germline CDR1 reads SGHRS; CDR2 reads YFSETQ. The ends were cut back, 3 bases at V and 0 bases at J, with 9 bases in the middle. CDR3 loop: CASSYTKDQETQYF. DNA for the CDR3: TGCGCCAGCAGCTACACTAAGGACCAAGAGACCCAGTACTTC.

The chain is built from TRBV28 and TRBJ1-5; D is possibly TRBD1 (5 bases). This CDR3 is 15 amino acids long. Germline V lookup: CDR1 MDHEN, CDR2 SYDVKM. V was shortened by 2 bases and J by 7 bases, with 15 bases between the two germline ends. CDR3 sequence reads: CASSLGSGGIQPQHF. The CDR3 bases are TGTGCCAGCAGTTTAGGAAGTGGGGGAATCCAGCCCCAGCATTTT.

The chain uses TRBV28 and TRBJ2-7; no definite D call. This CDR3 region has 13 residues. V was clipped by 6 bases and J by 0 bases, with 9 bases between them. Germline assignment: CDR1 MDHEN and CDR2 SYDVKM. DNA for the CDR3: TGTGCCAGCAGCGCTTCGAGCTCCTACGAGCAGTACTTC. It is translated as CASSASSSYEQYF.

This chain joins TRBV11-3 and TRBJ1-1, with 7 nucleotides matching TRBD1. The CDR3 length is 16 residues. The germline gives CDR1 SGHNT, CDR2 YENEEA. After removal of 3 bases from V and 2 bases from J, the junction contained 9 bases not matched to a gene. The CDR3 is CASSFVTGLYNTEAFF. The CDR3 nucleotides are TGTGCCAGCAGCTTTGTGACAGGGTTATACAACACTGAAGCTTTCTTT.

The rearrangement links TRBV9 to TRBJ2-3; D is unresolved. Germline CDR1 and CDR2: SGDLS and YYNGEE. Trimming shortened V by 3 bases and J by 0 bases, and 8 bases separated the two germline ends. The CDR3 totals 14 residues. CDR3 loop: CASSGRISTDTQYF. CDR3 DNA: TGTGCCAGCAGCGGCCGGATCAGCACAGATACGCAGTATTTT.

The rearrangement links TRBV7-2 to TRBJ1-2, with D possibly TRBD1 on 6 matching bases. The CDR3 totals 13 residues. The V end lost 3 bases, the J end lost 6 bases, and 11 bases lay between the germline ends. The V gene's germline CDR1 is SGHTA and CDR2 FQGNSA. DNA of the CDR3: TGTGCCAGCAGCTTTTACAGGGCTGATGGCTACACCTTC. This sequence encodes CASSFYRADGYTF.

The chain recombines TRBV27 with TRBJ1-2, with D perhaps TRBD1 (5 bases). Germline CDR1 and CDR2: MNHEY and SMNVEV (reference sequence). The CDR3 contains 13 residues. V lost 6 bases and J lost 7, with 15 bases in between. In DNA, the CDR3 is TGTGCCAGCAGCTCCGGGGGGTTTGGTGGCTACACCTTC. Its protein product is CASSSGGFGGYTF.

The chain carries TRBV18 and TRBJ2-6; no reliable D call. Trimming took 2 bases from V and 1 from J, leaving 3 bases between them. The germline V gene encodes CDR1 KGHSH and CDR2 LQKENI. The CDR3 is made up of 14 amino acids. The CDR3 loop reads CASSPDSGANVLTF. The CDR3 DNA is TGTGCCAGCTCACCAGATTCTGGGGCCAACGTCCTGACTTTC.

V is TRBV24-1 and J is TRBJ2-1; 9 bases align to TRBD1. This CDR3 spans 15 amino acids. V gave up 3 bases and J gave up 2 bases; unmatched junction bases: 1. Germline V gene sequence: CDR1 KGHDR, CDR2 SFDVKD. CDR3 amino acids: CATSDRDRAYNEQFF. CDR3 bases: TGTGCCACCAGTGATAGGGACAGGGCCTACAATGAGCAGTTCTTC.

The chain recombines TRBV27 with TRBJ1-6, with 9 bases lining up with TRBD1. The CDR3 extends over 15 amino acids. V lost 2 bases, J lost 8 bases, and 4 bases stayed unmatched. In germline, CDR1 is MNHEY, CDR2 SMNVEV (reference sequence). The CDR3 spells CASSLDRGVYSPLHF. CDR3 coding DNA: TGTGCCAGCAGTTTAGACAGGGGGGTATATTCACCCCTCCACTTT.

The CDR3 region is CASSSGALSGNTIYF. The CDR3 coding sequence is TGTGCCAGCAGCTCAGGGGCCCTCTCTGGAAACACCATATATTTT. The V call is TRBV11-3, the J call TRBJ1-3; D is perhaps TRBD1 (6 bases). In germline, CDR1 is SGHNT, CDR2 YENEEA. CDR3 length: 15 residues. The V and J ends lost 4 bases and 0 bases respectively, with 10 bases between them.

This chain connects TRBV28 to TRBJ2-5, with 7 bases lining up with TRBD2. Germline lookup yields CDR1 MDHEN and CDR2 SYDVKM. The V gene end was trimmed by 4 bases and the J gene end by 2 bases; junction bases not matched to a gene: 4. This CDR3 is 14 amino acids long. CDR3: CASSSRDYQETQYF. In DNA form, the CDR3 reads TGTGCCAGCAGTTCACGGGACTATCAAGAGACCCAGTACTTC.

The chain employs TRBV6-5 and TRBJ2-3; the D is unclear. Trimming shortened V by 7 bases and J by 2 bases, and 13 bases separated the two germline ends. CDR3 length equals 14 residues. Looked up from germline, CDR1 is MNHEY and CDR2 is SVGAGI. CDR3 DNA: TGTGCCAGCACCCCGGCAGGACCCACAGATACGCAGTATTTT. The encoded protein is CASTPAGPTDTQYF.

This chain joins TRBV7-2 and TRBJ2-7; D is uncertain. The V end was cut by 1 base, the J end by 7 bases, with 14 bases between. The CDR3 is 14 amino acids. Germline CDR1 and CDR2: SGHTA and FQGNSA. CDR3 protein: CASSLDRTPGEQYF. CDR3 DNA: TGTGCCAGCAGCTTAGATCGGACCCCTGGGGAGCAGTACTTC.

In DNA, the CDR3 is TGTGCCAGCAGTTTCCGGGCCCCGTTAGCCAAAAACATTCAGTACTTC. Translated: CASSFRAPLAKNIQYF. The chain couples TRBV6-5 to TRBJ2-4; D is ambiguous. Germline CDR1 MNHEY, CDR2 SVGAGI. Trimming removed 4 bases at V and 0 bases at J, with 13 bases between. CDR3 length: 16 amino acids.

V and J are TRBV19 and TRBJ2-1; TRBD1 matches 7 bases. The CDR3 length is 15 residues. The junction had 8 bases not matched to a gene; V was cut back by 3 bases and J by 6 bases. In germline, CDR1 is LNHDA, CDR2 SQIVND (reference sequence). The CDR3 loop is CASSMVTGAANEQFF. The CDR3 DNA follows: TGTGCCAGTAGTATGGTAACAGGGGCGGCCAATGAGCAGTTCTTC.

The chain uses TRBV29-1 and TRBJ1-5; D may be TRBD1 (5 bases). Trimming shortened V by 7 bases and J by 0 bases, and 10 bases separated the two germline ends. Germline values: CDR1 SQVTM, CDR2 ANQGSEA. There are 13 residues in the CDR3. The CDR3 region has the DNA TGCAGCGCCGGACAAAGTAGCAATCAGCCCCAGCATTTT. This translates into CSAGQSSNQPQHF.

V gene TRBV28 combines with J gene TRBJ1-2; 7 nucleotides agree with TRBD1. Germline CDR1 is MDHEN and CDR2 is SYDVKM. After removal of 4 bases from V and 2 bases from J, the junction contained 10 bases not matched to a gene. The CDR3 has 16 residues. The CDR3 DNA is TGTGCCAGCAGTTCCGCTACAGGGGTCTGCAACTATGGCTACACCTTC. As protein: CASSSATGVCNYGYTF.

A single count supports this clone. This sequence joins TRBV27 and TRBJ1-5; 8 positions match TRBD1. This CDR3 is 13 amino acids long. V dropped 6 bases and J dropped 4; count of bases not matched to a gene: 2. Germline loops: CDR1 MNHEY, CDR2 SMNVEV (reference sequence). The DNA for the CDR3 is TGTGCCAGCAGCGGACAGGGAAATCAGCCCCAGCATTTT. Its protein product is CASSGQGNQPQHF.

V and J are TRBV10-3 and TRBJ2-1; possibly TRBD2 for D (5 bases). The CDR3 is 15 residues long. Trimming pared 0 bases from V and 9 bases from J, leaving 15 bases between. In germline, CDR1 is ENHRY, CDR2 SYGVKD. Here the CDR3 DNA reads TGTGCCATCAGTGAGTCGGCGACAAAGGCGGGTGAGCAGTTCTTC. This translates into CAISESATKAGEQFF.

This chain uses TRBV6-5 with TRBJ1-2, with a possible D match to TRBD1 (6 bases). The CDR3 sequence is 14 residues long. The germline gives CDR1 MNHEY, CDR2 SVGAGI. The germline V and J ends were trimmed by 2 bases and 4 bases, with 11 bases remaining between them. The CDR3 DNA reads TGTGCCAGCAGTTACGACAGGAGCGGCTATGGCTACACCTTC. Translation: CASSYDRSGYGYTF.

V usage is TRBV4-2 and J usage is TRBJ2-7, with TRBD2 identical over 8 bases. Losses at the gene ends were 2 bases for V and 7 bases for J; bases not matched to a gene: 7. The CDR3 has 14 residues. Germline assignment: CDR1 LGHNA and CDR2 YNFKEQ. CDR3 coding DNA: TGTGCCAGCAGCCAATCGGGGGGGGCCGGGGAGCAGTACTTC. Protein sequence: CASSQSGGAGEQYF.

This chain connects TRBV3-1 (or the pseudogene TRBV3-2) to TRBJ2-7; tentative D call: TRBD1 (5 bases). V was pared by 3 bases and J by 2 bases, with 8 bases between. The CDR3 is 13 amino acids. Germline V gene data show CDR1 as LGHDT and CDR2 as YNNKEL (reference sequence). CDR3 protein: CASSQRTTYEQYF. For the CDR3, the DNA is TGTGCCAGCAGCCAGAGGACAACCTACGAGCAGTACTTC.

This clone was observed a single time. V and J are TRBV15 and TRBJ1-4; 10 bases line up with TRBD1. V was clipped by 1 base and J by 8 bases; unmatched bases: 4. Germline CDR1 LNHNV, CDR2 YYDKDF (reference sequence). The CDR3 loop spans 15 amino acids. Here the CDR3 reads CATSRGGQGWEKLFF. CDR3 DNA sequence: TGTGCCACCAGCAGAGGGGGACAGGGGTGGGAAAAACTGTTTTTT.

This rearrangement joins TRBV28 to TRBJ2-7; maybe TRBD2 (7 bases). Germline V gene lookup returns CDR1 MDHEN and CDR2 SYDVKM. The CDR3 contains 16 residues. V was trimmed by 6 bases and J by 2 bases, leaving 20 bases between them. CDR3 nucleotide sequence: TGTGCCAGCAGGTCAGGGGCGGGAGCGTTAACCTACGAGCAGTACTTC. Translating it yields CASRSGAGALTYEQYF. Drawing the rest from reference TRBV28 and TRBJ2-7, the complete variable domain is DVKVTQSSRYLVKRTGEKVFLECVQDMDHENMFWYRQDPGLGLRLIYFSYDVKMKEKGDIPEGYSVSREKKERFSLILESASTNQTSMYLCASRSGAGALTYEQYFGPGTRLTVT.